This T cell receptor beta chain emerged from a study of T cell changes during pregnancy in multiple sclerosis. Data came from immunoSEQ multiplex PCR; TCRdb stores just in-frame clones and leaves some out. Here the sample spans 50,000 to 65,000 clones, approximately 93% being singletons. V gave up 1 base and J gave up 5 bases; unmatched junction bases: 5. This CDR3 has 15 amino acids. Germline-derived CDR1 and CDR2 are SGHAT and FQNNGV. In this sample, this clone turned up once. This TCR was sampled from a female donor with multiple sclerosis, enrolled in a pregnancy study. V is TRBV11-2 and J is TRBJ2-5; TRBD2 agrees at 9 bases. The source material was CD8+ T cells from peripheral blood mononuclear cells, sampled in the second trimester of pregnancy. CDR3: CASSLVPSGIETQYF. The CDR3, as DNA: TGTGCCAGCAGCTTAGTTCCTAGCGGGATTGAGACCCAGTACTTC.